This T cell receptor beta chain stems from a study of cytomegalovirus exposure and HLA in healthy donors. Concerning this clone itself: Its specificity is not known.

The CDR3 runs to 15 residues. V shed 4 bases, J shed 6 bases, and the junction held 8 bases outside the gene matches. From germline, CDR1 is SGHRS and CDR2 YFSETQ. The PCR ran on 60 Vbeta and 13 Jbeta primers. This table comes from immunoSEQ multiplex PCR, and its TCRdb copy is limited to in-frame clones, with some not included. This sample has approximately 150,000 clones, with approximately 80% found just once. Broader study findings: Reportedly, HLA-A and HLA-B alleles of most subjects were accurately predicted from TCR beta. TCR beta chain V- and J-gene trimming was linked, in a later analysis, to a missense variant in DCLRE1C.

The chain employs TRBV5-1 and TRBJ1-1; 11 bases match TRBD1. The sample comprised PBMCs. The clonotype originates from a woman between 40 and 50 years old in good health and CMV-seropositive. This CDR3 reads CASSGRTGGIAEAFF. The CDR3, as DNA: TGCGCCAGCAGCGGGAGGACAGGGGGCATAGCTGAAGCTTTCTTT.